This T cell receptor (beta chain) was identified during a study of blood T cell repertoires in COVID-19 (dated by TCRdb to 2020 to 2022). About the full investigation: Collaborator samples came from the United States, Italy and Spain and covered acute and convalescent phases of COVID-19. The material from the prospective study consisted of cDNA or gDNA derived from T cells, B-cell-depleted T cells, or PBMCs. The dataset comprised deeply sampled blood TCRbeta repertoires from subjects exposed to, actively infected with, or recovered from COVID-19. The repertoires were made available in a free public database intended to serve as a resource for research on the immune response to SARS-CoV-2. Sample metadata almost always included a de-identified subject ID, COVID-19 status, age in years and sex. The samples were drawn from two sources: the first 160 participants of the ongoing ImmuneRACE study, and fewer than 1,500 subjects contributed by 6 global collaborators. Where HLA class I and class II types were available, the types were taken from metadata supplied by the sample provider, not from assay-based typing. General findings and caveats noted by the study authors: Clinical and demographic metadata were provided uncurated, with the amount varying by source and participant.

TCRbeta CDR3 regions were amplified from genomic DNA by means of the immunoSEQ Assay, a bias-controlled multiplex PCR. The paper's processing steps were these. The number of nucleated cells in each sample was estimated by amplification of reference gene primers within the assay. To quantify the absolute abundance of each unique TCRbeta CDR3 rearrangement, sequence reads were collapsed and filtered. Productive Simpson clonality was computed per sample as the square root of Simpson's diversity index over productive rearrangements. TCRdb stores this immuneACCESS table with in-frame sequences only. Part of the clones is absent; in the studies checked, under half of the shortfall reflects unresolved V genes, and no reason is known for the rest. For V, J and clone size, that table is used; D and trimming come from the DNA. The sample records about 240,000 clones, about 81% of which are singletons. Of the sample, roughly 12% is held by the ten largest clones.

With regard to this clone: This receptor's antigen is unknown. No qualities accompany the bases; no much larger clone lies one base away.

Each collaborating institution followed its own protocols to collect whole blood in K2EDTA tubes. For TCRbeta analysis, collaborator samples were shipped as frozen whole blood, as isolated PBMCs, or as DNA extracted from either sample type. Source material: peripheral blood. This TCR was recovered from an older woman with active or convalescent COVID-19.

The CDR3 corresponds to CARIGQGRGETQYF. The DNA sequence reads TGTGCCAGGATTGGACAGGGACGGGGAGAGACCCAGTACTTC. The chain employs TRBV27 and TRBJ2-5, and TRBD1 matches 8 of the central bases. Germline trimming amounts to 9 bases on V and 4 bases on J, with 10 as the count of junction bases outside the gene matches. CDR1 and CDR2, looked up from the germline V gene (reference sequence), are MNHEY and SMNVEV. From the cysteine through the phenylalanine, the CDR3 covers 14 amino acids. The only DNA kept is the CDR3, 42 bases in frame from the first base.